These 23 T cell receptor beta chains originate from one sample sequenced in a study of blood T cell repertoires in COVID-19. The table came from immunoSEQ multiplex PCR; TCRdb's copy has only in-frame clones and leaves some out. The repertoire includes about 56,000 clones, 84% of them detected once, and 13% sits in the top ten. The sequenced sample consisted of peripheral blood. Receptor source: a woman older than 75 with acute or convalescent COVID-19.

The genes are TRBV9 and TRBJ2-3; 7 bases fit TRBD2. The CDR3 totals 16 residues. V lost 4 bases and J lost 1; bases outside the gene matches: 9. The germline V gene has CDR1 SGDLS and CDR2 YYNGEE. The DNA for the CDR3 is TGTGCCAGCAGCTCCTTCCCTGGGGGGGGCACAGATACGCAGTATTTT. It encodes CASSSFPGGGTDTQYF.

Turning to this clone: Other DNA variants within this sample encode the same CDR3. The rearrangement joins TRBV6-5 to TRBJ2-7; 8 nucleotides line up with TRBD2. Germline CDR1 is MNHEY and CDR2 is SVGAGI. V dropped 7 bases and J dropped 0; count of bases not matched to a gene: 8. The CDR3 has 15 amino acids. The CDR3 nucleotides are TGTGCCAGCAATACAGCGGGGGCGAGCTCCTACGAGCAGTACTTC. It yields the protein CASNTAGASSYEQYF.

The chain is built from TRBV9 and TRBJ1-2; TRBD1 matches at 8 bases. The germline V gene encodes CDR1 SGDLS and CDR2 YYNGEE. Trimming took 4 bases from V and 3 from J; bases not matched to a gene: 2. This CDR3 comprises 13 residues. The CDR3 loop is CASSLGQDYGYTF. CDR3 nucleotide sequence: TGTGCCAGCAGCTTGGGACAGGACTATGGCTACACCTTC.

CDR3 sequence (DNA): TGTGCCAGCAGCTTACTGGGGACAGGCCCCTCCTACGAGCAGTACTTC. This sequence encodes CASSLLGTGPSYEQYF. V gene TRBV11-2 combines with J gene TRBJ2-7, with 8 bases aligning to TRBD1. J lost 0 bases, V lost 2 bases, and 6 bases had no gene match. The germline V gene has CDR1 SGHAT and CDR2 FQNNGV. This CDR3 has 16 amino acids.

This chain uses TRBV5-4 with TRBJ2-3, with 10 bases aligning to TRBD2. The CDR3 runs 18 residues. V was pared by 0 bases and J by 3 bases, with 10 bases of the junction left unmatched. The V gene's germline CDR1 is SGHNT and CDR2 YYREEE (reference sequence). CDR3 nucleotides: TGTGCCAGCAGCTTGGGGGCTAGCGGGGGTTTCGGGACAGATACGCAGTATTTT. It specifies CASSLGASGGFGTDTQYF.

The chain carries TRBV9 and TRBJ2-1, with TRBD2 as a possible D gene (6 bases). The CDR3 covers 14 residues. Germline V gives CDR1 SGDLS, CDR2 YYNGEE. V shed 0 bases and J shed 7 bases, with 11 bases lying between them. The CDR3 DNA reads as TGTGCCAGCAGCGTAGTTGGGGAGGTGAATGAGCAGTTCTTC. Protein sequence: CASSVVGEVNEQFF.

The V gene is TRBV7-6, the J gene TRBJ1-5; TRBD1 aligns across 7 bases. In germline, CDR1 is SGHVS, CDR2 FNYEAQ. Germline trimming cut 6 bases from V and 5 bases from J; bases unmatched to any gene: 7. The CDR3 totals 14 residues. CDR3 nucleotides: TGTGCCAGCAGTCCGACAGGGCAGGATCAGCCCCAGCATTTT. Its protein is CASSPTGQDQPQHF.

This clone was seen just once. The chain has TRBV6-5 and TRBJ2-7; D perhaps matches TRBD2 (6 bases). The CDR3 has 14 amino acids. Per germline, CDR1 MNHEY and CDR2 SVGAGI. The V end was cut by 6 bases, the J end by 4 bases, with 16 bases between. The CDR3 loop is CASSAGEAPYEQYF. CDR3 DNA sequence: TGTGCCAGCAGCGCTGGGGAGGCCCCTTACGAGCAGTACTTC.

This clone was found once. The CDR3 DNA reads TGTGCCAGCAGCCAAGATCGGACAGGGCAGGGCTACACCTTC. This encodes CASSQDRTGQGYTF. J is TRBJ1-2 and V is TRBV3-1 (or the pseudogene TRBV3-2); TRBD1 agrees at 8 bases. The V gene's germline CDR1 is LGHDT and CDR2 YNNKEL (reference sequence). This CDR3 spans 14 amino acids. V dropped 0 bases and J dropped 8; count of bases not matched to a gene: 5.

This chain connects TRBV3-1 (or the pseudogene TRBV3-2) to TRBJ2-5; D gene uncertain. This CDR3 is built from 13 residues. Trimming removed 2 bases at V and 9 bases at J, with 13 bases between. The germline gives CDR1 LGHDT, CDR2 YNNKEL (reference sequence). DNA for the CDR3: TGTGCCAGCAGCCAACGTGAACAGTTGGCCCAGTACTTC. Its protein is CASSQREQLAQYF.

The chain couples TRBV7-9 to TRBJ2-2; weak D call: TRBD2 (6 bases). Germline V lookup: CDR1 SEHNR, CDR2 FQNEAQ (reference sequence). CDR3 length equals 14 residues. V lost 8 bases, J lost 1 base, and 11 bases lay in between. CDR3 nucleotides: TGTGCCAGCGCGGCGCGGGGGAACACCGGGGAGCTGTTTTTT. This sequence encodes CASAARGNTGELFF.

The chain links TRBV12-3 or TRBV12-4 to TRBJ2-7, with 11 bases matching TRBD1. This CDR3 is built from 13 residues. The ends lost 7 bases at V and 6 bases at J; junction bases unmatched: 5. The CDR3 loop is CASTGQGDGEQYF. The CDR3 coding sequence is TGTGCCAGCACGGGACAGGGGGATGGCGAGCAGTACTTC.

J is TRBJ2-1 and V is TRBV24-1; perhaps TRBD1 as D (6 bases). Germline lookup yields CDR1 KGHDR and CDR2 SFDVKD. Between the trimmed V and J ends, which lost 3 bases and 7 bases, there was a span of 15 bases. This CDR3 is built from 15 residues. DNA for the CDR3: TGTGCCACCAGTGATCCCGGGACACCGCAAAATGAGCAGTTCTTC. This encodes CATSDPGTPQNEQFF.

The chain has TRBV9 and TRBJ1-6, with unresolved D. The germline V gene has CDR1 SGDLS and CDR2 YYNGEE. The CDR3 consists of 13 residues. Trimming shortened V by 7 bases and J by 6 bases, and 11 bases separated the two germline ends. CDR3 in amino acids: CASSASFNSPLHF. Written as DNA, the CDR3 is TGTGCCAGCTCCGCCAGTTTTAATTCACCCCTCCACTTT. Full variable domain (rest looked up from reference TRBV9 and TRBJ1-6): DSGVTQTPKHLITATGQRVTLRCSPRSGDLSVYWYQQSLDQGLQFLIQYYNGEERAKGNILERFSAQQFPDLHSELNLSSLELGDSALYFCASSASFNSPLHFGNGTRLTVT.

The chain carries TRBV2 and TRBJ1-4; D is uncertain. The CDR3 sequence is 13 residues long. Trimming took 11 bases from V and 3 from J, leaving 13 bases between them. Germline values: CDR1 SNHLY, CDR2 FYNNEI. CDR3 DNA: TGTGCCTCCAACGTACTAGCTAATGAAAAACTGTTTTTT. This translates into CASNVLANEKLFF.

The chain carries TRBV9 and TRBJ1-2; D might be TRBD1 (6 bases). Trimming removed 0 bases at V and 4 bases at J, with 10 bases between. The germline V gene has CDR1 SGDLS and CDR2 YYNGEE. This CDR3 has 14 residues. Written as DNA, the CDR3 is TGTGCCAGCAGCGTAGAACAGGGCATCTATGGCTACACCTTC. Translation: CASSVEQGIYGYTF.

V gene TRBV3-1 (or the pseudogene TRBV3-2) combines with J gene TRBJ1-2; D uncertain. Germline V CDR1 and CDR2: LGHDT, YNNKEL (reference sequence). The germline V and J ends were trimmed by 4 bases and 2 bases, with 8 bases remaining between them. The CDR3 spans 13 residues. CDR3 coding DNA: TGTGCCAGCAGCCTTGGCAGGAACTATGGCTACACCTTC. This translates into CASSLGRNYGYTF.

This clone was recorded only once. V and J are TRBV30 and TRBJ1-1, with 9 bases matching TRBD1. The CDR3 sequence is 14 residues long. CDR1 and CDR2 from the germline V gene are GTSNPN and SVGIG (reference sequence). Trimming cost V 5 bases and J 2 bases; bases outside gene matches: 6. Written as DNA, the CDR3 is TGTGCCTGGGGACGGGACAGGGAAAACACTGAAGCTTTCTTT. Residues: CAWGRDRENTEAFF.

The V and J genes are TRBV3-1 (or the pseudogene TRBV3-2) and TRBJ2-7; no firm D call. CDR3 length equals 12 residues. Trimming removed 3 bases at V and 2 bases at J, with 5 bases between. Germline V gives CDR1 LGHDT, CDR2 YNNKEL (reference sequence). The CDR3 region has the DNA TGTGCCAGCAGCCAGACACCCTACGAGCAGTACTTC. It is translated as CASSQTPYEQYF.

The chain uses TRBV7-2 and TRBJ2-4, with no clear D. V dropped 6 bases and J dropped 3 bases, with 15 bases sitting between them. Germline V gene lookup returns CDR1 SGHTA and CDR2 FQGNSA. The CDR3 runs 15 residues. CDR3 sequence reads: CASSPQAGIKNIQYF. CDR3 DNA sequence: TGTGCCAGCAGTCCCCAAGCAGGAATCAAAAACATTCAGTACTTC. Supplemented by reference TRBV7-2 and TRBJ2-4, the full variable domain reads GAGVSQSPSNKVTEKGKDVELRCDPISGHTALYWYRQSLGQGLEFLIYFQGNSAPDKSGLPSDRFSAERTGGSVSTLTIQRTQQEDSAVYLCASSPQAGIKNIQYFGAGTRLSVL.

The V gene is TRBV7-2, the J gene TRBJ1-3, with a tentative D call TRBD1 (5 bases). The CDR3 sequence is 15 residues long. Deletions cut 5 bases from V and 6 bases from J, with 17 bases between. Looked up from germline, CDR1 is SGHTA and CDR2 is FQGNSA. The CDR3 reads CASSQQGTVINTIYF. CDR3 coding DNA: TGTGCCAGCAGCCAGCAAGGGACTGTGATAAACACCATATATTTT.

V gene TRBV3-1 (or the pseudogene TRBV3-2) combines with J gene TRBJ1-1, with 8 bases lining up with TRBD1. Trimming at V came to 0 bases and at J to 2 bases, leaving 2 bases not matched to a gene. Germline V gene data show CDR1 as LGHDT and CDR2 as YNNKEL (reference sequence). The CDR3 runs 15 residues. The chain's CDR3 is CASSQDSGGNTEAFF. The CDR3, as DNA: TGTGCCAGCAGCCAAGATTCAGGGGGCAACACTGAAGCTTTCTTT.

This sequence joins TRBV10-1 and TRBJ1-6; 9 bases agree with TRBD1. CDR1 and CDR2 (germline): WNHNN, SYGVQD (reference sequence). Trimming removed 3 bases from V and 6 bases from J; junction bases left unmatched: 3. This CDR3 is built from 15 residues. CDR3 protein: CASSDGTGRNSPLHF. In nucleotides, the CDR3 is TGCGCCAGCAGTGATGGGACAGGGCGTAATTCACCCCTCCACTTT.